These 32 T cell receptor beta chains were all obtained from the same sample, sequenced in a study of cytomegalovirus exposure and HLA in healthy donors. Data came from immunoSEQ multiplex PCR; TCRdb stores just in-frame clones and leaves some out. The sample includes some 210,000 clones, roughly 83% of them seen just once. Sequenced input: PBMCs. These receptor sequences come from a woman aged 18 to 35 in good health and CMV-seronegative.

The CDR3 here is CSVGGRNTEAFF. The CDR3 DNA reads TGCAGCGTTGGAGGGAGGAACACTGAAGCTTTCTTT. J is TRBJ1-1 and V is TRBV29-1; D gene unclear. Germline lookup yields CDR1 SQVTM and CDR2 ANQGSEA. V was trimmed by 4 bases and J by 1 base, leaving 7 bases between them. This CDR3 region has 12 residues.

This clone was observed a handful of times. The chain recombines TRBV7-3 with TRBJ1-1, with D hard to call. Trimming cost V 2 bases and J 8 bases, with 12 bases left between them. Germline CDR1 SGHTA, CDR2 FQGTGA. The length of the CDR3 is 13 residues. The DNA for the CDR3 is TGTGCCAGCAGCTTAGTCGTCCAGTCCGAAGCTTTCTTT. Its protein is CASSLVVQSEAFF.

This chain links TRBV28 with TRBJ1-4; 7 nucleotides match TRBD1. With 8 bases clipped from V and 4 bases from J, the junction kept 4 bases outside the gene matches. The CDR3 is 13 residues long. Germline CDR1 is MDHEN and CDR2 is SYDVKM. The CDR3 sequence is CASDDRVNEKLFF. CDR3 coding DNA: TGTGCCAGCGACGACAGGGTTAATGAAAAACTGTTTTTT. The full variable domain, with the rest looked up from reference TRBV28 and TRBJ1-4, is DVKVTQSSRYLVKRTGEKVFLECVQDMDHENMFWYRQDPGLGLRLIYFSYDVKMKEKGDIPEGYSVSREKKERFSLILESASTNQTSMYLCASDDRVNEKLFFGSGTQLSVL.

This clone was seen once. V usage is TRBV6-1 and J usage is TRBJ2-3; D not resolved. CDR1 and CDR2 (germline): MNHNS, SASEGT. The CDR3 has 14 amino acids. Trimming stripped 10 bases from V and 2 bases from J, with 16 bases between. The CDR3 is CATNRVRNTDTQYF. As DNA, the CDR3 is TGTGCCACCAATCGGGTACGAAACACAGATACGCAGTATTTT.

The chain employs TRBV5-1 and TRBJ2-1; the match to TRBD1 covers 7 bases. Germline V gives CDR1 SGHRS, CDR2 YFSETQ. The CDR3 runs 13 residues. The ends lost 4 bases at V and 7 bases at J; junction bases unmatched: 5. The CDR3 region is CASSLGTANEQFF. DNA for the CDR3: TGCGCCAGCAGCCTCGGGACAGCTAATGAGCAGTTCTTC.

This clone was seen just once. This chain connects TRBV7-2 to TRBJ2-5, with D perhaps matching TRBD2 (5 bases). The germline CDR1 and CDR2 sequences are SGHTA and FQGNSA. The CDR3 is made up of 16 amino acids. V was shortened by 0 bases and J by 5 bases, with 16 bases between the two germline ends. The CDR3, as DNA: TGTGCCAGCAGCTTAGCGTCCCGTCAGAGAGGGGAGACCCAGTACTTC. Its protein is CASSLASRQRGETQYF.

The CDR3 sequence: CASRGQDTQYF. The CDR3 DNA reads TGTGCCAGCAGGGGTCAAGATACGCAGTATTTT. The chain is built from TRBV2 and TRBJ2-3, with no clear D. The CDR3 totals 11 residues. V was cut by 6 bases and J by 5 bases, with 6 bases left in between. Per the germline V gene, CDR1 is SNHLY and CDR2 is FYNNEI.

A few counts support this clone. The CDR3 DNA reads TGTGCCAGCAGCCAAATCTGGGGGGCCGAGCAGTACTTC. This translates into CASSQIWGAEQYF. The chain has TRBV7-3 and TRBJ2-7, with D perhaps given as TRBD1 or TRBD2 (6 bases each). The CDR3 contains 13 residues. Per the germline V gene, CDR1 is SGHTA and CDR2 is FQGTGA. Trimming pared 5 bases from V and 6 bases from J, leaving 14 bases between.

The chain combines TRBV27 with TRBJ2-2; possible D gene TRBD1, 6 bases. V lost 6 bases to trimming and J lost 4 bases, with 15 bases between them. The CDR3 has 15 amino acids. The germline CDR1 and CDR2 sequences are MNHEY and SMNVEV (reference sequence). This CDR3 is CASSRPGQTTGELFF. CDR3 nucleotide sequence: TGTGCCAGCAGCCGGCCGGGACAAACCACCGGGGAGCTGTTTTTT.

The chain carries TRBV11-3 and TRBJ2-3; D is unresolved. The CDR3 totals 15 residues. Germline V gene sequence: CDR1 SGHNT, CDR2 YENEEA. Trimming stripped 1 base from V and 0 bases from J, with 8 bases between. In DNA, the CDR3 is TGTGCCAGCAGCTTAGGGGCCGCTAGCACAGATACGCAGTATTTT. Amino acid sequence: CASSLGAASTDTQYF.

The V and J genes are TRBV5-6 and TRBJ2-1, with D perhaps being TRBD1 or TRBD2 (5 bases each). Trimming removed 3 bases from V and 2 bases from J, with 12 bases in between. Per the germline V gene, CDR1 is SGHDT and CDR2 is YYEEEE. The CDR3 is 15 residues long. CDR3 residues: CASSWGSDPYNEQFF. CDR3 in DNA: TGTGCCAGCAGCTGGGGGAGTGACCCCTACAATGAGCAGTTCTTC.

The gene calls are TRBV5-1 and TRBJ2-1, with no clear D. V was pared by 3 bases and J by 0 bases, with 7 bases between. Germline V lookup: CDR1 SGHRS, CDR2 YFSETQ. This CDR3 is built from 14 residues. This chain's CDR3 is CASSSSISYNEQFF. CDR3 coding DNA: TGCGCCAGCAGCTCCAGTATCTCCTACAATGAGCAGTTCTTC.

The chain links TRBV6-5 to TRBJ1-1; D is possibly TRBD1 (6 bases). This CDR3 has 15 residues. Between the trimmed V and J ends, which lost 0 bases and 1 base, there was a span of 9 bases. Germline CDR1 and CDR2: MNHEY and SVGAGI. In DNA, the CDR3 is TGTGCCAGCAGTTACTCGAACAGGGCGAACACTGAAGCTTTCTTT. Translation gives CASSYSNRANTEAFF.

This chain joins TRBV5-4 and TRBJ2-2; no definite D call. Germline V gene sequence: CDR1 SGHNT, CDR2 YYREEE (reference sequence). V dropped 4 bases and J dropped 1 base, with 11 bases sitting between them. The CDR3 totals 15 residues. CDR3: CASSLSVLNTGELFF. In DNA form, the CDR3 reads TGTGCCAGCAGCCTGAGTGTCCTGAACACCGGGGAGCTGTTTTTT. Looking up the rest from reference TRBV5-4 and TRBJ2-2 gives the full variable domain: ETGVTQSPTHLIKTRGQQVTLRCSSQSGHNTVSWYQQALGQGPQFIFQYYREEENGRGNFPPRFSGLQFPNYSSELNVNALELDDSALYLCASSLSVLNTGELFFGEGSRLTVL.

The V and J genes are TRBV7-8 and TRBJ2-7; D remains unclear. Trimming took off 5 bases at V and 7 bases at J, with 18 bases between the two ends. The CDR3 sequence is 14 residues long. CDR1 is SGHVS, CDR2 FQNEAQ, per germline. The CDR3 DNA follows: TGTGCCAGCAGCCAGAGCCGGACCCTTGGGGAGCAGTACTTC. It encodes CASSQSRTLGEQYF.

The V and J genes are TRBV2 and TRBJ2-5; the D is unclear. This CDR3 comprises 12 residues. Per germline, CDR1 SNHLY and CDR2 FYNNEI. Trimming took 6 bases from V and 3 from J, leaving 8 bases between them. In DNA form, the CDR3 reads TGTGCCAGCAGCGTAGAGAAAGAGACCCAGTACTTC. Translated: CASSVEKETQYF.

Notes on this clone: The sample carries other DNA sequences with the same CDR3. V gene TRBV29-1 combines with J gene TRBJ1-5; D is unresolved. The CDR3 spans 13 residues. V shed 4 bases and J shed 0 bases, with 7 bases lying between them. Germline CDR1 reads SQVTM; CDR2 reads ANQGSEA. The CDR3: CSVGEGSNQPQHF. Written as DNA, the CDR3 is TGCAGCGTTGGGGAGGGTAGCAATCAGCCCCAGCATTTT.

A single count supports this clone. V is TRBV27 and J is TRBJ1-4; tentative D call: TRBD1 (5 bases). CDR3 size: 16 residues. V was pared by 6 bases and J by 4 bases, with 18 bases between. CDR1 and CDR2 from the germline V gene are MNHEY and SMNVEV (reference sequence). CDR3 loop: CASSAGWGVLNEKLFF. CDR3 in DNA: TGTGCCAGCAGCGCAGGGTGGGGGGTCCTTAATGAAAAACTGTTTTTT. The full variable domain, in which reference TRBV27 and TRBJ1-4 provide the parts outside the CDR3, is EAQVTQNPRYLITVTGKKLTVTCSQNMNHEYMSWYRQDPGLGLRQIYYSMNVEVTDKGDVPEGYKVSRKEKRNFPLILESPSPNQTSLYFCASSAGWGVLNEKLFFGSGTQLSVL.

V is TRBV30 and J is TRBJ1-1, with unresolved D. Trimming removed 2 bases from V and 2 bases from J, with 6 bases in between. Germline V CDR1 and CDR2: GTSNPN, SVGIG (reference sequence). This CDR3 is built from 12 residues. CDR3 bases: TGTGCCTGGAGTTTAGGAAACACTGAAGCTTTCTTT. Translating gives CAWSLGNTEAFF.

The chain is built from TRBV2 and TRBJ1-4; D is undetermined. Germline V gene lookup returns CDR1 SNHLY and CDR2 FYNNEI. This CDR3 contains 15 residues. V was cut by 0 bases and J by 0 bases, with 5 bases left in between. Written as DNA, the CDR3 is TGTGCCAGCAGTGAAGCGGGTTCAACTAATGAAAAACTGTTTTTT. Protein: CASSEAGSTNEKLFF. Full variable domain (missing parts from reference TRBV2 and TRBJ1-4): EPEVTQTPSHQVTQMGQEVILRCVPISNHLYFYWYRQILGQKVEFLVSFYNNEISEKSEIFDDQFSVERPDGSNFTLKIRSTKLEDSAMYFCASSEAGSTNEKLFFGSGTQLSVL.

The CDR3 protein is CASSLKDTQYF. CDR3 bases: TGCGCCAGCAGCTTGAAAGATACGCAGTATTTT. This chain uses TRBV5-1 with TRBJ2-3; no firm D call. V gave up 1 base and J gave up 5 bases, with 2 bases separating them. CDR1 and CDR2 (germline): SGHRS, YFSETQ. This CDR3 contains 11 residues.

The V call is TRBV28, the J call TRBJ1-5; D uncertain. This CDR3 spans 11 amino acids. Germline V gives CDR1 MDHEN, CDR2 SYDVKM. Trimming cost V 2 bases and J 6 bases, with 2 bases left between them. In nucleotides, the CDR3 is TGTGCCAGCAGTTTAGCTCAGCCCCAGCATTTT. Amino acid sequence: CASSLAQPQHF.

The chain uses TRBV28 and TRBJ2-7; 11 bases fit TRBD2. In germline, CDR1 is MDHEN, CDR2 SYDVKM. After removal of 8 bases from V and 2 bases from J, the junction contained 2 bases not matched to a gene. This CDR3 has 13 residues. The CDR3 DNA sequence: TGTGCCAGCCGACTAGCGGGAACCTACGAGCAGTACTTC. Its protein product is CASRLAGTYEQYF.

The rearrangement links TRBV14 to TRBJ1-2; TRBD1 might be the D (6 bases). This CDR3 has 15 residues. Trimming left V 1 base short and J 0 bases short, with 9 bases between. Germline V gene data show CDR1 as SGHDN and CDR2 as FVKESK. CDR3 coding DNA: TGTGCCAGCAGCCAAGGGACAGCCACTAACTATGGCTACACCTTC. Translating it yields CASSQGTATNYGYTF. Variable domain in full (rest from reference TRBV14 and TRBJ1-2): EAGVTQFPSHSVIEKGQTVTLRCDPISGHDNLYWYRRVMGKEIKFLLHFVKESKQDESGMPNNRFLAERTGGTYSTLKVQPAELEDSGVYFCASSQGTATNYGYTFGSGTRLTVV.

This chain uses TRBV7-6 with TRBJ1-1, with D possibly TRBD1 on 5 matching bases. The germline V gene has CDR1 SGHVS and CDR2 FNYEAQ. Trimming stripped 4 bases from V and 2 bases from J, with 11 bases between. The CDR3 sequence is 14 residues long. The CDR3 spells CASSSGTENTEAFF. The CDR3 bases are TGTGCCAGCAGCTCCGGGACGGAAAACACTGAAGCTTTCTTT.

The rearrangement links TRBV2 to TRBJ2-7; 8 nucleotides match TRBD2. V trimming: 4 bases; J trimming: 3 bases; junction bases outside the gene matches: 5. CDR3 size: 14 residues. Germline V CDR1 and CDR2: SNHLY, FYNNEI. The CDR3 DNA reads as TGTGCCAGCAGTGTAGGACTAGCTAACTACGAGCAGTACTTC. It specifies CASSVGLANYEQYF.

V gene TRBV6-1 combines with J gene TRBJ2-1; 8 nucleotides match TRBD1. Trimming took 10 bases from V and 6 from J; bases not matched to a gene: 11. CDR3 size: 14 residues. Germline values: CDR1 MNHNS, CDR2 SASEGT. The CDR3 bases are TGTGCCACCCTCTTGACAGGGGTAGTCAATGAGCAGTTCTTC. Translating it yields CATLLTGVVNEQFF.

The table lists this clone with a few counts. The chain employs TRBV2 and TRBJ1-1, with D possibly TRBD1 on 5 matching bases. CDR3 length equals 15 residues. Germline V gives CDR1 SNHLY, CDR2 FYNNEI. V dropped 6 bases and J dropped 1 base, with 15 bases sitting between them. CDR3 amino acids: CASRFTGLSNTEAFF. CDR3 in DNA: TGTGCCAGCAGGTTCACGGGACTGTCGAACACTGAAGCTTTCTTT.

The chain combines TRBV15 with TRBJ1-1; the D gene is possibly TRBD1 (6 bases). The V gene lost 0 bases and the J gene lost 5 bases, with 10 bases spanning the gap. The CDR3 loop spans 14 amino acids. Looked up from germline, CDR1 is LNHNV and CDR2 is YYDKDF (reference sequence). This chain's CDR3 is CATSRDRGGTEAFF. The CDR3 region has the DNA TGTGCCACCAGCAGAGACAGGGGAGGGACTGAAGCTTTCTTT.

The gene calls are TRBV5-4 and TRBJ2-3; tentative D call: TRBD1 (6 bases). Germline CDR1 and CDR2: SGHNT and YYREEE (reference sequence). The CDR3 length is 16 residues. The ends were cut back, 3 bases at V and 0 bases at J, with 14 bases in the middle. CDR3 residues: CASSSARQGSTDTQYF. The CDR3 nucleotides read TGTGCCAGCAGCTCCGCGAGGCAGGGGAGCACAGATACGCAGTATTTT.

The chain uses TRBV30 and TRBJ1-1, with D maybe TRBD1 (6 bases). The V end was cut by 7 bases, the J end by 7 bases, with 16 bases between. CDR3 size: 12 residues. Germline loops: CDR1 GTSNPN, CDR2 SVGIG (reference sequence). Written as DNA, the CDR3 is TGTGCCTCCACAGGGACTGCCCATGAAGCTTTCTTT. Translation: CASTGTAHEAFF.

In its sample, this clone was seen once. The chain links TRBV29-1 to TRBJ2-1, with a possible D match to TRBD2 (6 bases). Between the trimmed V and J ends, which lost 2 bases and 9 bases, there was a span of 20 bases. Germline V gene data show CDR1 as SQVTM and CDR2 as ANQGSEA. The CDR3 loop spans 15 amino acids. The CDR3 loop reads CSVESLSLLGSEQFF. CDR3 DNA sequence: TGCAGCGTTGAATCACTTAGCCTCCTCGGGAGTGAGCAGTTCTTC.